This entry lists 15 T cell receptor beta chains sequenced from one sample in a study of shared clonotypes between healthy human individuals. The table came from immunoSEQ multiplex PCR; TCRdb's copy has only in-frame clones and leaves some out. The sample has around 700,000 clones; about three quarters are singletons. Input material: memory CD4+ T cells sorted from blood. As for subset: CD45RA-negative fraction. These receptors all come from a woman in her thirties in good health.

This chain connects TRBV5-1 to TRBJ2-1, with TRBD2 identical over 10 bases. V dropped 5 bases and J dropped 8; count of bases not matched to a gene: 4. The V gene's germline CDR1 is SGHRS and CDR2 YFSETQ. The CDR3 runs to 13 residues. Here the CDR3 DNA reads TGCGCCAGCAGTTACAGCGGGAGGGATGAGCAGTTCTTC. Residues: CASSYSGRDEQFF.

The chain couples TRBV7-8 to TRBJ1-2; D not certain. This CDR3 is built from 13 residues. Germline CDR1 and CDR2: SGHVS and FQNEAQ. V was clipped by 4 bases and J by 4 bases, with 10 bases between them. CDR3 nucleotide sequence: TGTGCCAGCAGCTGGAGGGTGGCCTATGGCTACACCTTC. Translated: CASSWRVAYGYTF.

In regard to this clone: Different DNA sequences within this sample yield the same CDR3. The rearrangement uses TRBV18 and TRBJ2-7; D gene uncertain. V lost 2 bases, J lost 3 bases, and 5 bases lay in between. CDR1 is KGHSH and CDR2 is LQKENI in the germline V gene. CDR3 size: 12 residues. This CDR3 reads CASSPSLYEQYF. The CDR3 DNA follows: TGTGCCAGCTCACCATCACTCTACGAGCAGTACTTC.

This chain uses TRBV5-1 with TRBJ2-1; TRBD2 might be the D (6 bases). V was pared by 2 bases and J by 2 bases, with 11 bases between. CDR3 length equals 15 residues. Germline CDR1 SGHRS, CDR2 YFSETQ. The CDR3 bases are TGCGCCAGCAGCTTTTCTAGCGAAGCCTACAATGAGCAGTTCTTC. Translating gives CASSFSSEAYNEQFF.

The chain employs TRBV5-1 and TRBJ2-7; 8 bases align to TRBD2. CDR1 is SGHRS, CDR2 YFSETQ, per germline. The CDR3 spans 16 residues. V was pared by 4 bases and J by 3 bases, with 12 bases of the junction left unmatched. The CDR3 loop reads CASSEAAGAPRYEQYF. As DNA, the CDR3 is TGCGCCAGCAGCGAAGCAGCGGGAGCCCCCCGCTACGAGCAGTACTTC.

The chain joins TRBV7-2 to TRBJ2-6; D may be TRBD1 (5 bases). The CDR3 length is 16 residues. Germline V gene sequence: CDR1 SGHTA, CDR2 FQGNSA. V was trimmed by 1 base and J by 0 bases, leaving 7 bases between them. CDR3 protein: CASSLGTYSGANVLTF. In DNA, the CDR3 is TGTGCCAGCAGCTTAGGGACATACTCTGGGGCCAACGTCCTGACTTTC.

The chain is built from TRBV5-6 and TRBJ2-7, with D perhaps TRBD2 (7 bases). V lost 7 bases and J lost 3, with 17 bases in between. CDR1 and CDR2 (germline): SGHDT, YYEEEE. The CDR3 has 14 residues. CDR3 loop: CASGWGGSLYEQYF. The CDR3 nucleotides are TGTGCCAGCGGCTGGGGGGGCTCCCTCTACGAGCAGTACTTC. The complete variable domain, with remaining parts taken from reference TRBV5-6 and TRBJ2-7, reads DAGVTQSPTHLIKTRGQQVTLRCSPKSGHDTVSWYQQALGQGPQFIFQYYEEEERQRGNFPDRFSGHQFPNYSSELNVNALLLGDSALYLCASGWGGSLYEQYFGPGTRLTVT.

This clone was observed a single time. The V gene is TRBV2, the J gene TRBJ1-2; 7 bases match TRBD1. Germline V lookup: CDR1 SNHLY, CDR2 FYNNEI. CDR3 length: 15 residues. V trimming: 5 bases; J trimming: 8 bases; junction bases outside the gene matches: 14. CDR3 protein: CASSPNTGEVWGYTF. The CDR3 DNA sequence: TGTGCCAGCAGTCCAAACACAGGGGAGGTCTGGGGCTACACCTTC.

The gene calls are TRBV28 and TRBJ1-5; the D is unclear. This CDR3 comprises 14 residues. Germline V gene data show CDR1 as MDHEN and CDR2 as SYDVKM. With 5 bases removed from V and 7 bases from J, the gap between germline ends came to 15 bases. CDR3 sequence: CASSTGAASQPQHF. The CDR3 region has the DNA TGTGCCAGCAGTACGGGCGCCGCGAGCCAGCCCCAGCATTTT. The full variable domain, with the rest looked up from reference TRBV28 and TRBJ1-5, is DVKVTQSSRYLVKRTGEKVFLECVQDMDHENMFWYRQDPGLGLRLIYFSYDVKMKEKGDIPEGYSVSREKKERFSLILESASTNQTSMYLCASSTGAASQPQHFGDGTRLSIL.

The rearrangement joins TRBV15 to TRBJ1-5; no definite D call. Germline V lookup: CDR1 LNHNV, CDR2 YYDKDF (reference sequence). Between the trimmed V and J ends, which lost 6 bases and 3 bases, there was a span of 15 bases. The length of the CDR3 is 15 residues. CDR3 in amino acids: CATREGRQTNQPQHF. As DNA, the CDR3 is TGTGCCACCAGAGAAGGTCGGCAGACCAATCAGCCCCAGCATTTT.

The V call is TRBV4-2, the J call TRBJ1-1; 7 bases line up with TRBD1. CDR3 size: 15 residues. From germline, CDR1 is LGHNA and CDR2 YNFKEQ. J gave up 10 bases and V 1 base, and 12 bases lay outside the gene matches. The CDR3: CASSQGDHQGGRAFF. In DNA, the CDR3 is TGTGCCAGCAGCCAAGGTGATCACCAGGGGGGTCGAGCTTTCTTT.

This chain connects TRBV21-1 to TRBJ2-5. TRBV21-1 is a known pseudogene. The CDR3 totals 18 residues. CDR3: CASSKGGVGPRIAKTQYF. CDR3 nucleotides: TGTGCCAGCAGCAAAGGAGGGGTGGGGCCCCGTATAGCAAAGACCCAGTACTTC.

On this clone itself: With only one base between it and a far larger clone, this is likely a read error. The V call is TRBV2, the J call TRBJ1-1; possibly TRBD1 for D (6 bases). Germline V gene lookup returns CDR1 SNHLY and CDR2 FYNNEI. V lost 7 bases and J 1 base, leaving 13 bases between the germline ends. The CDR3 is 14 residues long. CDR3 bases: TGTGCCAGCAACGTTCAGGGGTCGAACACTGAAGCTTTCTTT. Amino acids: CASNVQGSNTEAFF.

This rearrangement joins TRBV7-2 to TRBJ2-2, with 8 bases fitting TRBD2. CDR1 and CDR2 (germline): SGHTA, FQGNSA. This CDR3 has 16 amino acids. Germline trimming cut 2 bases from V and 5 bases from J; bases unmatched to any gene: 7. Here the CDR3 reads CASSLYPGGETGELFF. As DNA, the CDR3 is TGTGCCAGCAGCTTATACCCGGGAGGGGAAACCGGGGAGCTGTTTTTT.

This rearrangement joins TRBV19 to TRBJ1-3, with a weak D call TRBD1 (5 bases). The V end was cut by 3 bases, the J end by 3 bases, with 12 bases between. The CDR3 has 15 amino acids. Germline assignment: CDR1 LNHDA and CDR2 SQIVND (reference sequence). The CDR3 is CASSIGGVGGNTIYF. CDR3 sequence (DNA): TGTGCCAGTAGTATTGGAGGGGTTGGTGGAAACACCATATATTTT.